This T cell receptor beta chain was captured by sequencing in a study of blood T cell repertoires in COVID-19. On the study more broadly: The study drew acute and convalescent COVID-19 samples from the United States, Italy and Spain. PBMCs, B-cell-depleted T cells, or T cells provided the cDNA or gDNA that made up the material.

Original data processing: How many nucleated cells were present was estimated from reference gene primer amplification. Some clones are missing from TCRdb's copy, which holds only in-frame ones; the method was immunoSEQ multiplex PCR. V and J calls and clone size are given by that table; D and trimming were obtained from the DNA. The sample has 300,000 to 400,000 clones, almost 90% seen once. Trimming removed 5 bases from V and 2 bases from J, with 15 bases in between. This CDR3 has 15 residues. Germline lookup yields CDR1 SEHNR and CDR2 FQNEAQ (reference sequence). The chain links TRBV7-9 to TRBJ2-5, with a weak D call TRBD2 (5 bases). The TCR comes from a woman in her 70s with COVID-19, enrolled during active disease. The sequenced sample consisted of peripheral blood. Here the CDR3 reads CASSPGDYPQETQYF. The CDR3 nucleotides read TGTGCCAGCAGCCCAGGTGACTATCCTCAAGAGACCCAGTACTTC.